Below, 27 T cell receptor beta chains from the same sample are listed, as sequenced in a study of blood T cell repertoires in COVID-19. Profiled with immunoSEQ multiplex PCR; TCRdb holds only in-frame clones, not every one. Of about 170,000 clones listed, roughly nine tenths are singletons. The sample comprised peripheral blood. These receptors were taken from a woman aged 55-69 years with COVID-19, enrolled during active disease.

The chain combines TRBV19 with TRBJ2-1; the match to TRBD2 covers 12 bases. Germline assignment: CDR1 LNHDA and CDR2 SQIVND (reference sequence). V dropped 5 bases and J dropped 2; count of bases not matched to a gene: 1. This CDR3 spans 15 amino acids. In nucleotides, the CDR3 is TGTGCCAGTAGTCGGACTAGCGGGACCTACAATGAGCAGTTCTTC. This gives the protein CASSRTSGTYNEQFF. Based on the CDR3 plus reference TRBV19 and TRBJ2-1, the full variable domain is DGGITQSPKYLFRKEGQNVTLSCEQNLNHDAMYWYRQDPGQGLRLIYYSQIVNDFQKGDIAEGYSVSREKKESFPLTVTSAQKNPTAFYLCASSRTSGTYNEQFFGPGTRLTVL.

The V gene is TRBV18, the J gene TRBJ1-5; tentative D call: TRBD1 (5 bases). V lost 0 bases and J lost 7, with 7 bases in between. The germline V gene encodes CDR1 KGHSH and CDR2 LQKENI. The CDR3 is made up of 13 amino acids. This CDR3 is CASSPPGEQPQHF. CDR3 nucleotide sequence: TGTGCCAGCTCACCACCAGGGGAACAGCCCCAGCATTTT.

This chain links TRBV7-2 with TRBJ1-1; TRBD1 matches 7 bases. Unmatched junction bases numbered 5, after V lost 9 bases and J lost 1 base. The CDR3 is 13 amino acids. Germline V gene sequence: CDR1 SGHTA, CDR2 FQGNSA. The CDR3, as DNA: TGTGCCAGTTTTCAGGGGGGGAACACTGAAGCTTTCTTT. This translates into CASFQGGNTEAFF. Full variable domain (outside the CDR3, taken from reference TRBV7-2 and TRBJ1-1): GAGVSQSPSNKVTEKGKDVELRCDPISGHTALYWYRQSLGQGLEFLIYFQGNSAPDKSGLPSDRFSAERTGGSVSTLTIQRTQQEDSAVYLCASFQGGNTEAFFGQGTRLTVV.

The chain employs TRBV7-2 and TRBJ2-5, with TRBD2 identical over 8 bases. CDR3 length: 16 amino acids. The V gene end was trimmed by 2 bases and the J gene end by 5 bases; junction bases not matched to a gene: 10. Germline V gene sequence: CDR1 SGHTA, CDR2 FQGNSA. DNA for the CDR3: TGTGCCAGCAGCTTAAGATTGGCGGGAGGCTGGGAGACCCAGTACTTC. Encoded protein: CASSLRLAGGWETQYF.

V and J are TRBV29-1 and TRBJ2-5, with TRBD2 as a possible D gene (5 bases). The germline V gene has CDR1 SQVTM and CDR2 ANQGSEA. This CDR3 has 16 residues. Trimming shortened V by 0 bases and J by 5 bases, and 19 bases separated the two germline ends. The CDR3 DNA reads as TGCAGCGTTGAAGATAGGGCTAGCCCCCGCGGGGAGACCCAGTACTTC. This gives the protein CSVEDRASPRGETQYF.

The V and J genes are TRBV7-9 and TRBJ1-5, with D possibly being TRBD1 (5 bases). Trimming shortened V by 5 bases and J by 5 bases, and 10 bases separated the two germline ends. Per the germline V gene, CDR1 is SEHNR and CDR2 is FQNEAQ (reference sequence). The CDR3 covers 13 residues. Written as DNA, the CDR3 is TGTGCCAGCAGCAAAACGGGGGATCAGCCCCAGCATTTT. It translates to CASSKTGDQPQHF.

V usage is TRBV15 and J usage is TRBJ1-5; D might be TRBD1 (5 bases). This CDR3 is built from 14 residues. Deletions cut 3 bases from V and 5 bases from J, with 11 bases between. The V gene's germline CDR1 is LNHNV and CDR2 YYDKDF (reference sequence). The CDR3 DNA is TGTGCCACCAGCAGCAGGGTATTAGATCAGCCCCAGCATTTT. Residues: CATSSRVLDQPQHF. Based on the CDR3 plus reference TRBV15 and TRBJ1-5, the full variable domain is DAMVIQNPRYQVTQFGKPVTLSCSQTLNHNVMYWYQQKSSQAPKLLFHYYDKDFNNEADTPDNFQSRRPNTSFCFLDIRSPGLGDTAMYLCATSSRVLDQPQHFGDGTRLSIL.

This clone was seen only once. The chain joins TRBV30 to TRBJ1-1; a possible D gene is TRBD1 (5 bases). Germline V gene lookup returns CDR1 GTSNPN and CDR2 SVGIG (reference sequence). The CDR3 spans 13 residues. The germline V and J ends were trimmed by 2 bases and 4 bases, with 11 bases remaining between them. CDR3 coding DNA: TGTGCCTGGAGTCCGACGGGGGGCACTGAAGCTTTCTTT. As protein: CAWSPTGGTEAFF.

The chain couples TRBV5-1 to TRBJ2-7, with D maybe TRBD1 (5 bases). Germline CDR1 reads SGHRS; CDR2 reads YFSETQ. The CDR3 runs to 14 residues. Trimming removed 10 bases at V and 3 bases at J, with 20 bases between. The CDR3 DNA reads as TGCGCCCGGTCCCGCGAGGACAACATCTACGAGCAGTACTTC. Translating gives CARSREDNIYEQYF.

V is TRBV4-3 and J is TRBJ2-1, with TRBD2 identical over 13 bases. The CDR3 sequence is 16 residues long. CDR1 is LGHNA and CDR2 is YSLEER in the germline V gene. Trimming cost V 0 bases and J 9 bases; bases outside gene matches: 5. The CDR3 bases are TGCGCCAGCAGCCAAGACAGGACTAGCGGGAGTGTTGAGCAGTTCTTC. Its translation is CASSQDRTSGSVEQFF.

The V gene is TRBV3-1 (or the pseudogene TRBV3-2), the J gene TRBJ1-2; D not certain. V lost 4 bases and J lost 7, with 13 bases in between. The CDR3 runs 13 residues. Germline V lookup: CDR1 LGHDT, CDR2 YNNKEL (reference sequence). The DNA of the CDR3 is TGTGCCAGCAGCCTCGGTCCCCCGGGTGGCTACACCTTC. Protein sequence: CASSLGPPGGYTF.

This chain's CDR3 is CASSTWESGQETQYF. The CDR3 region has the DNA TGTGCCAGCAGTACCTGGGAGTCAGGCCAAGAGACCCAGTACTTC. The J gene is TRBJ2-5, the V gene TRBV28; D is possibly TRBD2 (5 bases). Germline lookup yields CDR1 MDHEN and CDR2 SYDVKM. The CDR3 runs to 15 residues. V lost 5 bases and J 1 base, leaving 14 bases between the germline ends.

The V and J genes are TRBV7-2 and TRBJ1-5, with D perhaps matching TRBD1 (5 bases). The CDR3 has 16 residues. The V end lost 2 bases, the J end lost 5 bases, and 16 bases lay between the germline ends. CDR1 and CDR2 from the germline V gene are SGHTA and FQGNSA. CDR3 nucleotide sequence: TGTGCCAGCAGCTTAAGGGCGGGGGAGGGCGATCAGCCCCAGCATTTT. Amino acid sequence: CASSLRAGEGDQPQHF.

The V and J genes are TRBV6-5 and TRBJ1-2; D remains unclear. With 4 bases removed from V and 8 bases from J, the gap between germline ends came to 14 bases. This CDR3 is 13 amino acids long. The germline V gene has CDR1 MNHEY and CDR2 SVGAGI. The CDR3 DNA follows: TGTGCCAGCAGTTCACAGAGAACGGGGGGCTACACCTTC. It encodes CASSSQRTGGYTF.

A single count supports this clone. This chain joins TRBV18 and TRBJ2-6, with TRBD1 identical over 7 bases. Germline CDR1 KGHSH, CDR2 LQKENI. This CDR3 is built from 16 residues. Trimming took 3 bases from V and 0 from J; bases not matched to a gene: 2. The CDR3 loop reads CASSPTGASGANVLTF. DNA of the CDR3: TGTGCCAGCTCACCTACAGGGGCCTCTGGGGCCAACGTCCTGACTTTC.

This rearrangement joins TRBV19 to TRBJ1-2; no firm D call. The CDR3 totals 13 residues. Trimming took 3 bases from V and 4 from J, leaving 9 bases between them. The germline V gene encodes CDR1 LNHDA and CDR2 SQIVND (reference sequence). CDR3 amino acids: CASSMELGYGYTF. As DNA, the CDR3 is TGTGCCAGTAGTATGGAACTAGGCTATGGCTACACCTTC.

The chain uses TRBV6-5 and TRBJ1-1, with a possible D match to TRBD1 (6 bases). The CDR3 is 16 amino acids. Trimming stripped 0 bases from V and 7 bases from J, with 18 bases between. Germline CDR1 reads MNHEY; CDR2 reads SVGAGI. The CDR3 spells CASSYSWGGQIGEAFF. CDR3 DNA sequence: TGTGCCAGCAGTTACTCATGGGGGGGGCAGATTGGTGAAGCTTTCTTT.

This chain connects TRBV10-3 to TRBJ1-5, with 8 bases lining up with TRBD1. Looked up from germline, CDR1 is ENHRY and CDR2 is SYGVKD. The CDR3 loop spans 14 amino acids. Losses at the gene ends were 10 bases for V and 1 base for J; bases not matched to a gene: 6. CDR3 sequence: CATNRDRSNQPQHF. The CDR3 DNA is TGTGCCACCAACCGGGACAGGAGCAATCAGCCCCAGCATTTT.

The chain employs TRBV6-5 and TRBJ2-7, with 7 positions matching TRBD1. CDR1 is MNHEY, CDR2 SVGAGI, per germline. V lost 6 bases, J lost 3 bases, and 5 bases stayed unmatched. The CDR3 consists of 13 residues. CDR3 protein: CASSRGQYYEQYF. In DNA form, the CDR3 reads TGTGCCAGCAGCCGGGGACAGTACTACGAGCAGTACTTC.

This chain uses TRBV7-2 with TRBJ2-7; D is unclear. The V gene's germline CDR1 is SGHTA and CDR2 FQGNSA. V was pared by 5 bases and J by 0 bases, with 14 bases between. This CDR3 region has 15 residues. The CDR3 reads CASSPPHWSSYEQYF. In DNA form, the CDR3 reads TGTGCCAGCAGCCCCCCACACTGGAGCTCCTACGAGCAGTACTTC. The whole variable domain, remainder taken from reference TRBV7-2 and TRBJ2-7, is GAGVSQSPSNKVTEKGKDVELRCDPISGHTALYWYRQSLGQGLEFLIYFQGNSAPDKSGLPSDRFSAERTGGSVSTLTIQRTQQEDSAVYLCASSPPHWSSYEQYFGPGTRLTVT.

V is TRBV6-5 and J is TRBJ2-7; TRBD2 aligns across 7 bases. J was trimmed by 1 base and V by 6 bases; bases with no gene match: 6. Germline CDR1 reads MNHEY; CDR2 reads SVGAGI. The CDR3 is made up of 14 amino acids. This CDR3 is CASRGLAASYEQYF. The CDR3 region has the DNA TGTGCCAGCAGGGGGCTAGCGGCTTCCTACGAGCAGTACTTC.

The chain recombines TRBV24-1 with TRBJ2-1, with 10 bases fitting TRBD1. V shed 3 bases, J shed 5 bases, and the junction held 6 bases outside the gene matches. The CDR3 loop spans 16 amino acids. Germline V CDR1 and CDR2: KGHDR, SFDVKD. The CDR3 spells CATSDLGQGLHNEQFF. CDR3 sequence (DNA): TGTGCCACCAGTGATCTGGGACAGGGGCTCCACAATGAGCAGTTCTTC.

This clone was seen once. The gene calls are TRBV9 and TRBJ2-7; D may be TRBD2 (6 bases). Germline CDR1 and CDR2: SGDLS and YYNGEE. Trimming stripped 4 bases from V and 3 bases from J, with 20 bases between. This CDR3 has 16 residues. As DNA, the CDR3 is TGTGCCAGCAGCCCTCGAACGGGGGTATTAATCTACGAGCAGTACTTC. It specifies CASSPRTGVLIYEQYF.

This clone was detected only a few times. The chain links TRBV5-4 to TRBJ2-7; TRBD2 aligns across 8 bases. The CDR3 has 14 residues. The germline CDR1 and CDR2 sequences are SGHNT and YYREEE (reference sequence). The ends lost 4 bases at V and 5 bases at J; junction bases unmatched: 8. This chain's CDR3 is CASSPRTSNHEQYF. DNA of the CDR3: TGTGCCAGCAGCCCGAGGACTAGCAACCACGAGCAGTACTTC.

The count of this clone is one. The V gene is TRBV29-1, the J gene TRBJ2-5; D perhaps matches TRBD1 (6 bases). Germline V CDR1 and CDR2: SQVTM, ANQGSEA. V lost 2 bases and J 2 bases, leaving 9 bases between the germline ends. The length of the CDR3 is 13 residues. CDR3 sequence reads: CSVERGSQETQYF. In nucleotides, the CDR3 is TGCAGCGTTGAAAGGGGGAGTCAAGAGACCCAGTACTTC.

The chain links TRBV9 to TRBJ2-7; TRBD2 agrees at 8 bases. The CDR3 spans 19 residues. Germline V gives CDR1 SGDLS, CDR2 YYNGEE. V shed 3 bases and J 3 bases; nucleotides not matched to a gene: 20. CDR3 coding DNA: TGTGCCAGCAGCGCTTCTCCGGGACTAGTAGGATCCGGGGTCTACGAGCAGTACTTC. Its translation is CASSASPGLVGSGVYEQYF. The full variable domain, rest sourced from reference TRBV9 and TRBJ2-7, is DSGVTQTPKHLITATGQRVTLRCSPRSGDLSVYWYQQSLDQGLQFLIQYYNGEERAKGNILERFSAQQFPDLHSELNLSSLELGDSALYFCASSASPGLVGSGVYEQYFGPGTRLTVT.

This clone was counted only a few times. The chain joins TRBV11-1 to TRBJ1-1; D is undetermined. V lost 1 base and J 3 bases, leaving 6 bases between the germline ends. This CDR3 is 13 amino acids long. Germline CDR1 and CDR2: SGHAT and FQDESV (reference sequence). The chain's CDR3 is CASSLGLDTEAFF. CDR3 sequence (DNA): TGTGCCAGCAGCTTAGGGTTAGACACTGAAGCTTTCTTT.